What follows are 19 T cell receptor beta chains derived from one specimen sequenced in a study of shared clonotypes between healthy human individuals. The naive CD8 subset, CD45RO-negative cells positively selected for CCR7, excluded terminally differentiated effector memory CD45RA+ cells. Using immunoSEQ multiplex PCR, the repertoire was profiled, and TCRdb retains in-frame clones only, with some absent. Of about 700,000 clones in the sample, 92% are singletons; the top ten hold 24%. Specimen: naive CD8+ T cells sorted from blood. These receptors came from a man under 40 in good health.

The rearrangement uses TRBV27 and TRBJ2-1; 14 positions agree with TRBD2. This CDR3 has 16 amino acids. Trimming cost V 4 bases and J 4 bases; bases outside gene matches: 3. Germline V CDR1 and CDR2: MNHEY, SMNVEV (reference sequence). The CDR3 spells CASSSGLAGGYNEQFF. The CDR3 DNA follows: TGTGCCAGCAGTTCAGGACTAGCGGGAGGTTACAATGAGCAGTTCTTC.

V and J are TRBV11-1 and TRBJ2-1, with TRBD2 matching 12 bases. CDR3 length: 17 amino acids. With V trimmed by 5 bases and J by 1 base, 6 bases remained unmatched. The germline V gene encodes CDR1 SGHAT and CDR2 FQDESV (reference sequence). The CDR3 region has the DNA TGTGCCAGCAGCCCGGGGACTAGCGGGCCGTCCTACAATGAGCAGTTCTTC. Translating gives CASSPGTSGPSYNEQFF.

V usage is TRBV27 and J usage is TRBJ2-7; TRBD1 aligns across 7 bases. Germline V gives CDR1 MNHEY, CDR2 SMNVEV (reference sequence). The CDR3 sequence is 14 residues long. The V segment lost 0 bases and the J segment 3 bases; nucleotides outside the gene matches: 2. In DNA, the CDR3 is TGTGCCAGCAGTTTATCCCCAGGGGGCTACGAGCAGTACTTC. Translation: CASSLSPGGYEQYF.

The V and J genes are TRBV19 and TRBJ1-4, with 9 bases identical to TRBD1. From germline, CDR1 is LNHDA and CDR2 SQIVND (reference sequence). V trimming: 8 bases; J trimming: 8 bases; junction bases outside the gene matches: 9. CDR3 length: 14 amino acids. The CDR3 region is CASSTGGFGEKLFF. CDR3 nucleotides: TGTGCCAGTTCAACAGGGGGCTTTGGAGAAAAACTGTTTTTT.

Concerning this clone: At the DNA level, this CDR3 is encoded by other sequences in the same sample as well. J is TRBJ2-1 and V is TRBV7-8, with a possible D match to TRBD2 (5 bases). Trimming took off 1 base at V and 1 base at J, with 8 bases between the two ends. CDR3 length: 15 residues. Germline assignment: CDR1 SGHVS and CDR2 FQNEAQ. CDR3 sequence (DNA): TGTGCCAGCAGCTTAGTTGGGAGTTCCTACAATGAGCAGTTCTTC. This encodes CASSLVGSSYNEQFF. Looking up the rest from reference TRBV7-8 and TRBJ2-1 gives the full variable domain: GAGVSQSPRYKVAKRGQDVALRCDPISGHVSLFWYQQALGQGPEFLTYFQNEAQLDKSGLPSDRFFAERPEGSVSTLKIQRTQQEDSAVYLCASSLVGSSYNEQFFGPGTRLTVL.

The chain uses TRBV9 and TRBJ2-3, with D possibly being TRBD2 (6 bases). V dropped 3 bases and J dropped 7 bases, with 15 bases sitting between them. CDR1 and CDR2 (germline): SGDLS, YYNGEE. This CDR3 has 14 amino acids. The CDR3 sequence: CASSELGTSNTQYF. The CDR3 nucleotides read TGTGCCAGCAGCGAGCTCGGGACTTCAAATACGCAGTATTTT.

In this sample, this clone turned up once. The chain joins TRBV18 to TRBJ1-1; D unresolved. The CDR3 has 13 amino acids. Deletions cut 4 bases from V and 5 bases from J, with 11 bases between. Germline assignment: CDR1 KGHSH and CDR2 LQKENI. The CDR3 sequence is CASSLGPGTEAFF. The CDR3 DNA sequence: TGTGCCAGCTCACTAGGACCGGGTACTGAAGCTTTCTTT.

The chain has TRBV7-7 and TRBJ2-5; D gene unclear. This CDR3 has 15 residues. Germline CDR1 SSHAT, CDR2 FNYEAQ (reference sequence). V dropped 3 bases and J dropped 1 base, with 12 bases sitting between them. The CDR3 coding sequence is TGTGCCAGCAGCTTGCGAACCAGGAGCCAAGAGACCCAGTACTTC. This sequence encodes CASSLRTRSQETQYF.

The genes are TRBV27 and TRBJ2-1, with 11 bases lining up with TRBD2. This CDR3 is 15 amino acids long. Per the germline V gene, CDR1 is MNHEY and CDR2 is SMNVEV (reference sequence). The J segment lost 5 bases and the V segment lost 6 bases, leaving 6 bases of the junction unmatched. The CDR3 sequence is CASRVGTSGDNEQFF. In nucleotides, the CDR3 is TGTGCCAGCAGAGTGGGGACTAGCGGCGACAATGAGCAGTTCTTC.

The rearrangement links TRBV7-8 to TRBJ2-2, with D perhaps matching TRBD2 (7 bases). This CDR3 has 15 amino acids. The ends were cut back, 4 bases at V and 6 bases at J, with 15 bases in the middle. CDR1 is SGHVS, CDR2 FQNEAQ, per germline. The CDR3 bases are TGTGCCAGCAGCTCCACAGGGAGGGCAGCCGGGGAGCTGTTTTTT. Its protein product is CASSSTGRAAGELFF.

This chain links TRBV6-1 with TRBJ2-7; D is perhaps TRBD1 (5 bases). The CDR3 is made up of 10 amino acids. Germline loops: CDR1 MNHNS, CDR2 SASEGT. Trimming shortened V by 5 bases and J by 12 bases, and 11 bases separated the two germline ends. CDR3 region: CASSSGLRYF. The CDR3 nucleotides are TGTGCCAGCAGTTCAGGGCTTCGGTACTTC.

The CDR3 sequence is CASSSFNQPQHF. The CDR3 nucleotides read TGTGCCAGCAGCTCCTTCAATCAGCCCCAGCATTTT. This sequence joins TRBV5-6 and TRBJ1-5; D unclear. Trimming stripped 3 bases from V and 3 bases from J, with 4 bases between. Germline loops: CDR1 SGHDT, CDR2 YYEEEE. The CDR3 sequence is 12 residues long.

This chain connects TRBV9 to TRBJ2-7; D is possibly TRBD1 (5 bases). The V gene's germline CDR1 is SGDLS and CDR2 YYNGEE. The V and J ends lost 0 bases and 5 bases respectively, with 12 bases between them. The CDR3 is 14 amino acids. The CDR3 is CASSVGSARDEQYF. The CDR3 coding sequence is TGTGCCAGCAGCGTAGGATCAGCCAGGGACGAGCAGTACTTC.

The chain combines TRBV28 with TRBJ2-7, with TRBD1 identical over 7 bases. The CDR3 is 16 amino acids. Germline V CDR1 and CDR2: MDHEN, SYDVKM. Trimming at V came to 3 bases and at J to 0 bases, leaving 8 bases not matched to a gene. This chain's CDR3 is CASSFHSQGLSYEQYF. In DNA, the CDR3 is TGTGCCAGCAGTTTCCACTCACAGGGGCTCTCCTACGAGCAGTACTTC.

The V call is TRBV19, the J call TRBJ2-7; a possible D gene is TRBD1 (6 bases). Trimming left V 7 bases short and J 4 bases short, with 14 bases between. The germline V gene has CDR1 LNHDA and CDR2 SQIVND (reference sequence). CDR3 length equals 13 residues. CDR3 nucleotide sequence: TGTGCCAGTAATACAGGGAAAAGGTACGAGCAGTACTTC. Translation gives CASNTGKRYEQYF.

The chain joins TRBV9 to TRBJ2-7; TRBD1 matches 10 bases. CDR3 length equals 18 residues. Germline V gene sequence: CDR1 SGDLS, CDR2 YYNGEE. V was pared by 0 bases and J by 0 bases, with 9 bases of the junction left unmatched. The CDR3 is CASSVGFLGQGPSYEQYF. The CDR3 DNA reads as TGTGCCAGCAGCGTAGGTTTTCTGGGACAGGGGCCCTCCTACGAGCAGTACTTC.

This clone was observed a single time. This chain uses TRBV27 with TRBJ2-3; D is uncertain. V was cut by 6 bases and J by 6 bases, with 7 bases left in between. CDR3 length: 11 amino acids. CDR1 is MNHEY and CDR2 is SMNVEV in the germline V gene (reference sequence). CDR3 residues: CASSRLDTQYF. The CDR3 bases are TGTGCCAGCAGCCGCCTCGATACGCAGTATTTT.

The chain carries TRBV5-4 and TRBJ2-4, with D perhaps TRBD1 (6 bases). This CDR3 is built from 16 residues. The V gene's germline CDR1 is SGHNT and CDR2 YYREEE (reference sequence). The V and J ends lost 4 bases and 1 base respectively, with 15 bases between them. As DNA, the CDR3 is TGTGCCAGCAGCCTTTGGGCAGGGGCCGCCAAAAACATTCAGTACTTC. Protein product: CASSLWAGAAKNIQYF.

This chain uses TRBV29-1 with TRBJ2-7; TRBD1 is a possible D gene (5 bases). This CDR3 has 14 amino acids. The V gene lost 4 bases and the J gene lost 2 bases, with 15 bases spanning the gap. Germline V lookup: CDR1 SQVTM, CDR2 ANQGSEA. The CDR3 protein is CSVVGPSPPYEQYF. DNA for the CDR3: TGCAGCGTTGTGGGGCCCTCTCCGCCCTACGAGCAGTACTTC.